This TCR beta chain emerged from a study of blood T cell repertoires in COVID-19. At the level of the study: The United States, Italy and Spain supplied acute and convalescent COVID-19 samples.

The CDR3 has 13 residues. Germline-derived CDR1 and CDR2 are GTSNPN and SVGIG (reference sequence). Trimming removed 0 bases from V and 7 bases from J, with 12 bases in between. Per the study methods: Researchers report that nucleated cell counts were estimated from reference gene primer amplification. Generated by immunoSEQ multiplex PCR, the TCRdb table keeps only in-frame clones and is missing some. Clone size and the V and J calls come from that table; the DNA yielded D and trimming. The data show around 270,000 clones, 86% seen once. This clone was seen just once. V usage is TRBV30 and J usage is TRBJ1-1; the D gene is possibly TRBD1 (5 bases). The source of this sequence is a man aged 25 to 45 with active or convalescent COVID-19. Material for sequencing was peripheral blood. In DNA form, the CDR3 reads TGTGCCTGGAGTGTCGGAGGGGTTAATGAAGCTTTCTTT. Amino acid sequence: CAWSVGGVNEAFF.